Shown below are 21 T cell receptor beta chains from a single sample sequenced in a study of early T cells in non-severe SARS-CoV-2 infection. TCRdb reanalysed the 5' RACE reads using MiXCR and keeps one entry per CDR3 protein. Of more than 85,000 distinct CDR3 sequences in the sample, less than 15% were seen once. Source material: whole blood. The receptor set was obtained from an adult who was a healthcare worker with PCR-confirmed SARS-CoV-2 infection or an uninfected control (not recorded which).

The chain recombines TRBV9 with TRBJ2-1, with D perhaps TRBD2 (6 bases). CDR1 SGDLS and CDR2 YYNGEE come from the germline V gene. There are 13 residues in the CDR3. The V end was cut by 7 bases, the J end by 7 bases, with 15 bases between. The CDR3 loop is CASGGARRNEQFF. DNA for the CDR3: TGTGCCAGCGGAGGGGCGCGGAGAAATGAGCAGTTCTTC. Filled out from reference TRBV9 and TRBJ2-1, the complete variable domain reads DSGVTQTPKHLITATGQRVTLRCSPRSGDLSVYWYQQSLDQGLQFLIQYYNGEERAKGNILERFSAQQFPDLHSELNLSSLELGDSALYFCASGGARRNEQFFGPGTRLTVL.

V is TRBV6-2 or TRBV6-3 and J is TRBJ2-7; the match to TRBD1 covers 9 bases. Germline trimming cut 1 base from V and 0 bases from J; bases unmatched to any gene: 7. The CDR3 runs to 17 residues. Germline V lookup: CDR1 MNHEY, CDR2 SVGEGT. DNA of the CDR3: TGTGCCAGCAGTTACTACGGACAGGGGCGACTCTCCTACGAGCAGTACTTC. Amino acid sequence: CASSYYGQGRLSYEQYF.

This rearrangement joins TRBV20-1 to TRBJ2-7, with 13 nucleotides matching TRBD2. V trimming: 0 bases; J trimming: 4 bases; junction bases outside the gene matches: 0. CDR1 is DFQATT and CDR2 is SNEGSKA in the germline V gene (reference sequence). The CDR3 has 14 amino acids. CDR3: CSARELAGGYEQYF. The DNA of the CDR3 is TGCAGTGCTAGAGAACTAGCGGGAGGGTACGAGCAGTACTTC.

This clonotype was counted between two and nine times. The chain links TRBV11-2 to TRBJ2-3; a possible D gene is TRBD2 (6 bases). V was cut by 3 bases and J by 7 bases, with 17 bases left in between. Germline-derived CDR1 and CDR2 are SGHAT and FQNNGV. The CDR3 loop spans 15 amino acids. This chain's CDR3 is CASSFGGSGTYTQYF. The DNA of the CDR3 is TGTGCCAGCAGCTTCGGAGGGAGTGGCACTTATACGCAGTATTTT.

This clonotype showed up many times. V gene TRBV24-1 combines with J gene TRBJ2-3; a weak D match, TRBD1 (6 bases). V was trimmed by 5 bases and J by 6 bases, leaving 17 bases between them. The CDR3 is 15 residues long. The germline gives CDR1 KGHDR, CDR2 SFDVKD. CDR3 in DNA: TGTGCCACCAGTGGCGAAGGGGGTAGTCGTGATACGCAGTATTTT. Encoded protein: CATSGEGGSRDTQYF.

The gene calls are TRBV18 and TRBJ2-7, with 9 positions matching TRBD1. From germline, CDR1 is KGHSH and CDR2 LQKENI. The CDR3 loop spans 16 amino acids. The trim removed 4 bases at V and 2 bases at J, leaving 9 bases unmatched. This CDR3 is CASSLRDRVSTYEQYF. The DNA for the CDR3 is TGTGCCAGCTCACTAAGGGACAGGGTATCGACCTACGAGCAGTACTTC.

As for this clonotype: Just one base apart from a much larger clone, this may be a read error. Here the CDR3 DNA reads TGTGCCAGCAGCGCGACTAGCGGGGACGCCGTGCAGCAGTACTTC. This codes for CASSATSGDAVQQYF. The V call is TRBV9, the J call TRBJ2-7; TRBD2 aligns across 11 bases. The CDR3 runs to 15 residues. Germline-derived CDR1 and CDR2 are SGDLS and YYNGEE. Trimming cost V 3 bases and J 8 bases; bases outside gene matches: 10.

The sample holds a few counts of this clonotype. The DNA of the CDR3 is TGCAGTGTATGCCTGACCGGGACTAGTCTAAGCACAGATACGCAGTATTTT. Translating it yields CSVCLTGTSLSTDTQYF. This chain connects TRBV20-1 to TRBJ2-3, with 8 bases identical to TRBD2. Germline V gene data show CDR1 as DFQATT and CDR2 as SNEGSKA (reference sequence). The ends lost 7 bases at V and 0 bases at J; junction bases unmatched: 15. The length of the CDR3 is 17 residues.

This chain joins TRBV29-1 and TRBJ2-3; 14 nucleotides line up with TRBD2. J was trimmed by 11 bases and V by 3 bases; bases with no gene match: 7. The germline V gene has CDR1 SQVTM and CDR2 ANQGSEA. The CDR3 is 14 residues long. The CDR3 DNA is TGCAGCGTTGACGTGGGACTAGCGGGAGATGAGCAGTATTTT. Residues: CSVDVGLAGDEQYF.

This clonotype came up many times. The chain uses TRBV14 and TRBJ2-1; D not certain. CDR3 length equals 15 residues. Germline V lookup: CDR1 SGHDN, CDR2 FVKESK. The ends were cut back, 1 base at V and 0 bases at J, with 7 bases in the middle. The CDR3 nucleotides are TGTGCCAGCAGCCAAGCGGGCCTCTCCTACAATGAGCAGTTCTTC. Translated: CASSQAGLSYNEQFF.

This clonotype was picked up a small number of times. The chain carries TRBV15 and TRBJ2-1; the match to TRBD2 covers 9 bases. Germline CDR1 LNHNV, CDR2 YYDKDF (reference sequence). V shed 4 bases, J shed 10 bases, and the junction held 20 bases outside the gene matches. CDR3 length: 18 residues. The CDR3 spells CATSMRNWAIAGADEQFF. DNA of the CDR3: TGTGCCACCAGCATGAGGAATTGGGCGATAGCGGGAGCGGACGAGCAGTTCTTC. The full variable domain, in which reference TRBV15 and TRBJ2-1 provide the parts outside the CDR3, is DAMVIQNPRYQVTQFGKPVTLSCSQTLNHNVMYWYQQKSSQAPKLLFHYYDKDFNNEADTPDNFQSRRPNTSFCFLDIRSPGLGDTAMYLCATSMRNWAIAGADEQFFGPGTRLTVL.

This clonotype has at least ten counts. The V and J genes are TRBV3-1 and TRBJ2-1; tentative D call: TRBD1 (6 bases). The germline V and J ends were trimmed by 0 bases and 7 bases, with 7 bases remaining between them. Germline V gene sequence: CDR1 LGHDT, CDR2 YNNKEL (reference sequence). The CDR3 length is 13 residues. CDR3 nucleotide sequence: TGTGCCAGCAGCCAAGAGGGGACAAATGAGCAGTTCTTC. Its translation: CASSQEGTNEQFF.

This clonotype was observed many times. The chain recombines TRBV6-6 with TRBJ1-1; D is undetermined. CDR1 is MNHNY, CDR2 SVGAGI, per germline (reference sequence). The CDR3 extends over 13 amino acids. The V end lost 1 base, the J end lost 8 bases, and 11 bases lay between the germline ends. The CDR3: CASSYYSPPEAFF. Written as DNA, the CDR3 is TGTGCCAGCAGTTACTACTCGCCCCCCGAAGCTTTCTTT.

This clonotype was detected ten times or more. The chain couples TRBV6-1 to TRBJ2-3; 11 bases agree with TRBD2. Germline loops: CDR1 MNHNS, CDR2 SASEGT. This CDR3 has 17 amino acids. The V gene end was trimmed by 6 bases and the J gene end by 2 bases; junction bases not matched to a gene: 10. The CDR3 reads CASSPLWGLADTDTQYF. CDR3 DNA: TGTGCCAGCAGCCCACTTTGGGGACTAGCGGACACAGATACGCAGTATTTT.

The chain joins TRBV12-5 to TRBJ2-7, with TRBD1 as a possible D gene (5 bases). Germline lookup yields CDR1 LGHNT and CDR2 FRNRAP. The CDR3 spans 13 residues. The V and J ends lost 2 bases and 5 bases respectively, with 10 bases between them. The chain's CDR3 is CASGLSGQNEQYF. The CDR3 region has the DNA TGTGCTAGTGGTTTGTCAGGGCAGAACGAGCAGTACTTC.

V and J are TRBV5-1 and TRBJ2-3; D may correspond to TRBD1 or TRBD2 (5 bases each). The CDR3 covers 14 residues. Germline V CDR1 and CDR2: SGHRS, YFSETQ. Deletions cut 4 bases from V and 2 bases from J, with 11 bases between. The CDR3 DNA sequence: TGCGCCAGCAGCCCCGGGACCCCCACAGATACGCAGTATTTT. Residues: CASSPGTPTDTQYF.

Only a few counts were recorded for this clonotype. This chain uses TRBV2 with TRBJ2-2; the D is unclear. Trimming took off 3 bases at V and 4 bases at J, with 9 bases between the two ends. CDR1 and CDR2 from the germline V gene are SNHLY and FYNNEI. This CDR3 contains 14 residues. The CDR3 loop is CASSDYPATGELFF. CDR3 sequence (DNA): TGTGCCAGCAGTGACTATCCGGCCACCGGGGAGCTGTTTTTT.

The table lists this clonotype with a few counts. The junction does not match germline at one end; this may be a read error. The rearrangement links TRBV13 to TRBJ2-1; 16 bases align to TRBD2. The CDR3 has 18 amino acids. The germline V gene encodes CDR1 PRHDT and CDR2 FYEKMQ (reference sequence). The CDR3 DNA reads TGTGCCAGCAGCCTAGGGACTAGCGGGAGGGTCTCCTACAATGAGCAGTTCTTC. This encodes CASSLGTSGRVSYNEQFF.

In this sample, this clonotype turned up many times. The chain links TRBV5-6 to TRBJ2-7; D possibly corresponds to TRBD1 (6 bases). Germline CDR1 and CDR2: SGHDT and YYEEEE. V shed 0 bases and J shed 7 bases, with 14 bases lying between them. The CDR3 is 14 amino acids. This chain's CDR3 is CASSLGLYRGEQYF. CDR3 DNA sequence: TGTGCCAGCAGCTTGGGACTCTATAGGGGGGAGCAGTACTTC. Supplemented by reference TRBV5-6 and TRBJ2-7, the full variable domain reads DAGVTQSPTHLIKTRGQQVTLRCSPKSGHDTVSWYQQALGQGPQFIFQYYEEEERQRGNFPDRFSGHQFPNYSSELNVNALLLGDSALYLCASSLGLYRGEQYFGPGTRLTVT.

This clonotype occurred a few times. This rearrangement joins TRBV7-2 to TRBJ2-3, with 7 bases that match TRBD1. With V trimmed by 5 bases and J by 2 bases, 13 bases remained unmatched. The CDR3 totals 17 residues. Germline V gene sequence: CDR1 SGHTA, CDR2 FQGNSA. CDR3 DNA sequence: TGTGCCAGCAGCCCGGACCCGGACAGGTTTTTCACAGATACGCAGTATTTT. This codes for CASSPDPDRFFTDTQYF.

The chain couples TRBV9 to TRBJ2-2; D is unresolved. CDR3 length: 12 residues. Germline V gene sequence: CDR1 SGDLS, CDR2 YYNGEE. V was cut by 0 bases and J by 6 bases, with 3 bases left in between. CDR3 protein: CASSVVPGELFF. CDR3 DNA sequence: TGTGCCAGCAGCGTAGTTCCCGGGGAGCTGTTTTTT.